This TCR beta chain was profiled in a study of graft-versus-host responses after intestinal transplantation. About the study: Anti-thymocyte globulin induction preceded about 3 years of tacrolimus and steroid maintenance in all recipients.

TCRdb's table, derived via immunoSEQ multiplex PCR, lists solely in-frame clones and lacks some. Of roughly 19,000 clones in the sample, around three quarters were seen once. The CDR3 has 12 amino acids. V dropped 10 bases and J dropped 6; count of bases not matched to a gene: 6. Germline V gene lookup returns CDR1 SNHLY and CDR2 FYNNEI. Intraepithelial lymphocytes and lamina propria lymphocytes were released through processing of graft tissue. Sequenced material: ileum tissue, taken less than 21 days after intestinal transplant. This receptor was identified in a human patient who received an intestinal transplant, so some T cells may come from the graft donor. This rearrangement joins TRBV2 to TRBJ2-7, with 10 bases that match TRBD1. The DNA of the CDR3 is TGTGCCACCCCGGGACAGGGGACCGAGCAGTACTTC. This translates into CATPGQGTEQYF. Drawing the rest from reference TRBV2 and TRBJ2-7, the complete variable domain is EPEVTQTPSHQVTQMGQEVILRCVPISNHLYFYWYRQILGQKVEFLVSFYNNEISEKSEIFDDQFSVERPDGSNFTLKIRSTKLEDSAMYFCATPGQGTEQYFGPGTRLTVT.